The clone carrying this TCR beta chain was observed a handful of times. V shed 3 bases and J shed 0 bases, with 8 bases lying between them. CDR1 and CDR2 from the germline V gene are SGHAT and FQNNGV. There are 14 residues in the CDR3. The data stem from a study of T cells in Graves' hyperthyroidism and ophthalmopathy. In the study overall: Peripheral blood was drawn at first diagnosis, prior to all treatment.

Fresh peripheral blood, 9.5 to 10 ml of it, supplied the PBMCs. Template material for amplifying TCR beta CDR3 regions consisted of RNA transcripts. RT-PCR in the first round (using the HTBI primer set) targeted the TCR CDR3. TCRdb reprocessed the multiplex PCR reads with MiXCR, giving one entry per CDR3 protein. The sample records 550,000 to 600,000 distinct CDR3 sequences, roughly a sixth being singletons. The sequenced sample consisted of blood. This sequence joins TRBV11-2 and TRBJ1-2; D uncertain. The origin of this receptor is a young woman with Graves' hyperthyroidism. CDR3 DNA sequence: TGTGCCAGCAGCTTTCAGATTACTAACTATGGCTACACCTTC. Translated: CASSFQITNYGYTF.